Presented here are 28 T cell receptor beta chains from one specimen sequenced in a study of vaccination and CD4 T cells after COVID-19. Specified treatment: approximately nine-day PBMC culture with coronavirus spike peptide pools or control peptides (ViraFEST assay). Cultured CD4+ T-cell DNA underwent Oncomine TCR Beta short-read sequencing. TCRdb re-called the PCR reads through MiXCR, storing one row per CDR3 protein. The sample has about 12,000 distinct CDR3 sequences; approximately 47% are singletons. No antigen has been identified for these receptors. Sequenced material: cultured CD4+ T cells from blood. Receptors originate from a human donor with COVID-19.

In this sample, this clonotype turned up a few times. The chain joins TRBV12-5 to TRBJ1-6; 8 positions agree with TRBD1. The CDR3 spans 15 residues. Germline V CDR1 and CDR2: LGHNT, FRNRAP. Trimming cost V 6 bases and J 6 bases; bases outside gene matches: 7. The CDR3 DNA follows: TGTGCTAGTGGCCTCGGACAGGGCAGTAATTCACCCCTCCACTTT. Residues: CASGLGQGSNSPLHF.

A few counts support this clonotype. CDR3 nucleotide sequence: TGCAGTGCTACCCACAGGATCGGCCTGAACACTGAAGCTTTCTTT. Translation gives CSATHRIGLNTEAFF. This chain uses TRBV20-1 with TRBJ1-1, with a possible D match to TRBD1 (5 bases). V dropped 4 bases and J dropped 0 bases, with 15 bases sitting between them. CDR3 length: 15 residues. The germline CDR1 and CDR2 sequences are DFQATT and SNEGSKA (reference sequence).

The genes are TRBV6-1 and TRBJ2-7; TRBD2 might be the D (5 bases). The CDR3 contains 12 residues. The ends were cut back, 6 bases at V and 3 bases at J, with 9 bases in the middle. In germline, CDR1 is MNHNS, CDR2 SASEGT. The CDR3 sequence: CASRAGGYEQYF. The CDR3 DNA reads as TGTGCCAGCAGGGCGGGCGGCTACGAGCAGTACTTC.

The rearrangement links TRBV20-1 to TRBJ2-3, with 8 bases that match TRBD2. Germline lookup yields CDR1 DFQATT and CDR2 SNEGSKA (reference sequence). CDR3 length: 15 amino acids. V shed 3 bases and J 2 bases; nucleotides not matched to a gene: 7. For the CDR3, the DNA is TGCAGTGCTAGCGCAAGCGGGGGTTACACAGATACGCAGTATTTT. Translating gives CSASASGGYTDTQYF.

This clonotype was seen a handful of times. The V call is TRBV6-5, the J call TRBJ1-2, with D hard to call. V was pared by 4 bases and J by 4 bases, with 16 bases between. Looked up from germline, CDR1 is MNHEY and CDR2 is SVGAGI. The CDR3 length is 15 residues. The DNA for the CDR3 is TGTGCCAGCAGTTCAACACTCGCCGAATTCTATGGCTACACCTTC. Amino acid sequence: CASSSTLAEFYGYTF.

This sequence joins TRBV2 and TRBJ2-7, with D maybe TRBD2 (5 bases). Trimming pared 7 bases from V and 4 bases from J, leaving 8 bases between. The CDR3 sequence is 11 residues long. Germline assignment: CDR1 SNHLY and CDR2 FYNNEI. The CDR3 protein is CASNGEYEQYF. In DNA form, the CDR3 reads TGTGCCAGCAACGGGGAATACGAGCAGTACTTC. Full variable domain (remainder filled in from reference TRBV2 and TRBJ2-7): EPEVTQTPSHQVTQMGQEVILRCVPISNHLYFYWYRQILGQKVEFLVSFYNNEISEKSEIFDDQFSVERPDGSNFTLKIRSTKLEDSAMYFCASNGEYEQYFGPGTRLTVT.

The chain is built from TRBV6-2 or TRBV6-3 and TRBJ1-5; 7 bases match TRBD1. V trimming: 4 bases; J trimming: 0 bases; junction bases outside the gene matches: 9. Germline-derived CDR1 and CDR2 are MNHEY and SVGEGT. This CDR3 has 17 residues. The CDR3, as DNA: TGTGCCAGCAGTTCGGGACAGATACTGATTAGCAATCAGCCCCAGCATTTT. Its translation is CASSSGQILISNQPQHF.

This clonotype occurred a few times. The chain carries TRBV28 and TRBJ2-6, with a tentative D call TRBD1 (5 bases). The CDR3 has 16 residues. Deletions cut 4 bases from V and 1 base from J, with 11 bases between. Germline assignment: CDR1 MDHEN and CDR2 SYDVKM. The CDR3 DNA sequence: TGTGCCAGCAGTTCGCCAGGGTCGTCTGGGGCCAACGTCCTGACTTTC. Its protein product is CASSSPGSSGANVLTF.

This clonotype was detected only a few times. This chain uses TRBV7-2 with TRBJ1-1, with a tentative D call TRBD1 (5 bases). The V gene lost 0 bases and the J gene lost 1 base, with 6 bases spanning the gap. Germline loops: CDR1 SGHTA, CDR2 FQGNSA. The CDR3 runs 14 residues. This CDR3 reads CASSLARGNTEAFF. In DNA, the CDR3 is TGTGCCAGCAGCTTAGCTAGGGGGAACACTGAAGCTTTCTTT.

This clonotype was detected only a few times. The genes are TRBV7-3 and TRBJ1-1, with D perhaps matching TRBD1 (6 bases). V lost 1 base and J lost 3, with 21 bases in between. Germline V gene lookup returns CDR1 SGHTA and CDR2 FQGTGA. The CDR3 contains 18 residues. This CDR3 is CASSLRSRGVNGDTEAFF. The CDR3 nucleotides are TGTGCCAGCAGCTTAAGGTCCAGGGGAGTAAATGGTGACACTGAAGCTTTCTTT.

V usage is TRBV6-5 and J usage is TRBJ1-2; 7 bases are shared with TRBD1. Per the germline V gene, CDR1 is MNHEY and CDR2 is SVGAGI. V lost 4 bases, J lost 4 bases, and 3 bases stayed unmatched. The CDR3 extends over 13 amino acids. The CDR3 coding sequence is TGTGCCAGCAGTTCGACAGGGACCTATGGCTACACCTTC. It translates to CASSSTGTYGYTF.

This chain uses TRBV20-1 with TRBJ1-1; possibly TRBD1 for D (5 bases). The V gene lost 3 bases and the J gene lost 5 bases, with 13 bases spanning the gap. Germline values: CDR1 DFQATT, CDR2 SNEGSKA (reference sequence). This CDR3 comprises 13 residues. Here the CDR3 DNA reads TGCAGTGCTAGGGTAGGGAAGGGGACTGAAGCTTTCTTT. Translation: CSARVGKGTEAFF.

This clonotype was seen only a few times. CDR3 amino acids: CASSLPRGSYYEQYF. The CDR3 DNA follows: TGTGCCAGCAGCTTACCCAGGGGCAGTTACTACGAGCAGTACTTC. This chain links TRBV7-3 with TRBJ2-7; D may be TRBD1 (6 bases). This CDR3 has 15 amino acids. In germline, CDR1 is SGHTA, CDR2 FQGTGA. V was clipped by 2 bases and J by 3 bases, with 14 bases between them.

This clonotype has just a few counts. The genes are TRBV30 and TRBJ1-6; 9 bases align to TRBD1. The CDR3 totals 13 residues. V lost 4 bases to trimming and J lost 9 bases; unmatched junction nucleotides: 4. Germline V gene lookup returns CDR1 GTSNPN and CDR2 SVGIG (reference sequence). CDR3 protein: CAWTTGQGSPLHF. CDR3 coding DNA: TGTGCCTGGACAACGGGACAGGGTTCACCCCTCCACTTT. Variable domain in full (rest from reference TRBV30 and TRBJ1-6): SQTIHQWPATLVQPVGSPLSLECTVEGTSNPNLYWYRQAAGRGLQLLFYSVGIGQISSEVPQNLSASRPQDRQFILSSKKLLLSDSGFYLCAWTTGQGSPLHFGNGTRLTVT.

The chain recombines TRBV30 with TRBJ1-1; no clear D gene. Germline CDR1 reads GTSNPN; CDR2 reads SVGIG (reference sequence). This CDR3 is 10 amino acids long. CDR3 sequence reads: CPLGLTEAFF. As DNA, the CDR3 is TGTCCTCTGGGCCTGACTGAAGCTTTCTTT.

This chain joins TRBV5-1 and TRBJ2-5; perhaps TRBD2 as D (5 bases). The CDR3 extends over 13 amino acids. Per the germline V gene, CDR1 is SGHRS and CDR2 is YFSETQ. With 0 bases removed from V and 5 bases from J, the gap between germline ends came to 8 bases. The CDR3 DNA is TGCGCCAGCAGCTTGGGTGGAGGTGAGACCCAGTACTTC. It encodes CASSLGGGETQYF.

The J gene is TRBJ2-5, the V gene TRBV12-5; D gene ambiguous. The V gene lost 1 base and the J gene lost 4 bases, with 19 bases spanning the gap. CDR1 and CDR2 (germline): LGHNT, FRNRAP. There are 17 residues in the CDR3. CDR3 bases: TGTGCTAGTGGTTTGGGGGAAGCAGATGGGTATGGAGAGACCCAGTACTTC. This codes for CASGLGEADGYGETQYF.

With respect to this clonotype: An end of the junction does not agree with germline; a read error may underlie this. The J gene is TRBJ1-5, the V gene TRBV19; TRBD1 matches 7 bases. This CDR3 is 16 amino acids long. Per the germline V gene, CDR1 is LNHDA and CDR2 is SQIVND (reference sequence). CDR3 sequence: CASSLDRVSRNQPQHF. The CDR3 DNA reads TGTGCCAGTAGTCTAGACAGGGTTAGTCGCAATCAGCCCCAGCATTTT.

The gene calls are TRBV5-4 and TRBJ2-1; the D gene is possibly TRBD2 (7 bases). CDR1 and CDR2 from the germline V gene are SGHNT and YYREEE (reference sequence). V lost 4 bases, J lost 1 base, and 12 bases lay in between. This CDR3 has 15 residues. In DNA form, the CDR3 reads TGTGCCAGCAGCACACAGGGAGGGTCCTACAATGAGCAGTTCTTC. It translates to CASSTQGGSYNEQFF.

The CDR3 coding sequence is TGTGCCAGTAGTATATATCAGGAGAACACTGAAGCTTTCTTT. Its translation is CASSIYQENTEAFF. V gene TRBV19 combines with J gene TRBJ1-1; D is ambiguous. The germline V and J ends were trimmed by 2 bases and 1 base, with 8 bases remaining between them. This CDR3 spans 14 amino acids. The germline V gene has CDR1 LNHDA and CDR2 SQIVND (reference sequence).

In this sample, this clonotype is large. The V and J genes are TRBV27 and TRBJ2-7, with D unclear. The CDR3 loop spans 14 amino acids. Germline V gene lookup returns CDR1 MNHEY and CDR2 SMNVEV (reference sequence). Trimming stripped 5 bases from V and 2 bases from J, with 13 bases between. The CDR3 loop is CASSVSVGTYEQYF. The CDR3, as DNA: TGTGCCAGCAGTGTTTCCGTGGGTACCTACGAGCAGTACTTC.

This clonotype has only one observation. This chain uses TRBV5-1 with TRBJ1-4, with 8 bases identical to TRBD1. Germline V CDR1 and CDR2: SGHRS, YFSETQ. The J segment lost 4 bases and the V segment lost 3 bases, leaving 8 bases of the junction unmatched. The length of the CDR3 is 16 residues. The CDR3: CASSSDLGQGNEKLFF. CDR3 DNA sequence: TGCGCCAGCAGCTCGGACCTTGGACAGGGTAATGAAAAACTGTTTTTT.

This chain uses TRBV14 with TRBJ2-2; either TRBD1 or TRBD2 may supply D (5 bases each). The V end lost 6 bases, the J end lost 3 bases, and 8 bases lay between the germline ends. This CDR3 is 13 amino acids long. Germline V CDR1 and CDR2: SGHDN, FVKESK. Here the CDR3 DNA reads TGTGCCAGCAGACAGGACTACACCGGGGAGCTGTTTTTT. Protein product: CASRQDYTGELFF.

There are a few counts of this clonotype. V usage is TRBV6-1 and J usage is TRBJ1-5; D not resolved. The germline V gene has CDR1 MNHNS and CDR2 SASEGT. This CDR3 has 13 residues. Trimming removed 8 bases from V and 6 bases from J, with 14 bases in between. The CDR3, as DNA: TGTGCCAGCGGCCAAACGGTGGGTCAGCCCCAGCATTTT. Protein sequence: CASGQTVGQPQHF.

J is TRBJ2-1 and V is TRBV11-3, with a possible D match to TRBD2 (6 bases). CDR1 and CDR2 (germline): SGHNT, YENEEA. Trimming cost V 5 bases and J 0 bases, with 11 bases left between them. The CDR3 covers 15 residues. Here the CDR3 reads CASSPLATSYNEQFF. The CDR3 region has the DNA TGTGCCAGCAGCCCCCTAGCGACCTCCTACAATGAGCAGTTCTTC.

This sequence joins TRBV7-2 and TRBJ2-5, with no clear D. From germline, CDR1 is SGHTA and CDR2 FQGNSA. The CDR3 loop spans 12 amino acids. The V gene lost 5 bases and the J gene lost 0 bases, with 4 bases spanning the gap. The chain's CDR3 is CASSQNQETQYF. The CDR3 coding sequence is TGTGCCAGCAGCCAAAACCAAGAGACCCAGTACTTC. Variable domain in full (rest from reference TRBV7-2 and TRBJ2-5): GAGVSQSPSNKVTEKGKDVELRCDPISGHTALYWYRQSLGQGLEFLIYFQGNSAPDKSGLPSDRFSAERTGGSVSTLTIQRTQQEDSAVYLCASSQNQETQYFGPGTRLLVL.

J is TRBJ1-2 and V is TRBV12-3 or TRBV12-4; D is unclear. Trimming pared 1 base from V and 8 bases from J, leaving 14 bases between. This CDR3 spans 14 amino acids. CDR3: CASSLVGSSIGYTF. In nucleotides, the CDR3 is TGTGCCAGCAGTTTAGTGGGCAGTTCCATCGGCTACACCTTC.

J is TRBJ2-7 and V is TRBV2; TRBD1 matches 7 bases. The CDR3 has 15 amino acids. Germline-derived CDR1 and CDR2 are SNHLY and FYNNEI. J was trimmed by 3 bases and V by 6 bases; bases with no gene match: 11. CDR3 DNA: TGTGCCAGCAGACACCGGGACAGCTCACGCTACGAGCAGTACTTC. Its protein product is CASRHRDSSRYEQYF.